Each of the 7 T cell receptor beta chains below was sequenced from the same sample in a study of early T cells in non-severe SARS-CoV-2 infection. Each CDR3 protein is one row after TCRdb ran MiXCR on the 5' RACE reads. The profile shows 70,000 to 85,000 distinct CDR3 sequences, about 5% of them singletons. The sample here was whole blood, taken at baseline. Receptor source: an adult who was a healthcare worker with PCR-confirmed SARS-CoV-2 infection or an uninfected control (not recorded which).

This clonotype was counted only a few times. This chain uses TRBV5-8 with TRBJ2-7; no clear D gene. CDR1 is SGHTS, CDR2 YDEGEE, per germline. The CDR3 loop spans 12 amino acids. With 1 base removed from V and 3 bases from J, the gap between germline ends came to 5 bases. The CDR3 sequence is CASSLNFYEQYF. CDR3 nucleotides: TGTGCCAGCAGCTTGAATTTCTACGAGCAGTACTTC.

This clonotype was picked up many times. The chain uses TRBV10-3 and TRBJ2-4; D possibly corresponds to TRBD1 (6 bases). The CDR3 sequence is 13 residues long. Trimming took off 6 bases at V and 8 bases at J, with 14 bases between the two ends. Germline V gives CDR1 ENHRY, CDR2 SYGVKD. The CDR3, as DNA: TGTGCCATCAGCCCTCCCGAGGGGGACATTCAGTACTTC. Translated: CAISPPEGDIQYF.

This clonotype was recorded many times. CDR3 loop: CSASPSGARETQYF. CDR3 bases: TGCAGTGCCTCCCCCAGCGGGGCTCGGGAGACCCAGTACTTC. The chain combines TRBV20-1 with TRBJ2-5, with 7 bases aligning to TRBD2. There are 14 residues in the CDR3. With 6 bases clipped from V and 5 bases from J, the junction kept 12 bases outside the gene matches. Germline V gives CDR1 DFQATT, CDR2 SNEGSKA (reference sequence).

This clonotype has only a few counts. The genes are TRBV30 and TRBJ1-2; TRBD1 is a possible D gene (6 bases). Trimming left V 2 bases short and J 5 bases short, with 12 bases between. Looked up from germline, CDR1 is GTSNPN and CDR2 is SVGIG (reference sequence). CDR3 length: 13 residues. The CDR3 reads CAWSIDRTYGYTF. CDR3 nucleotide sequence: TGTGCCTGGAGTATCGACAGGACTTATGGCTACACCTTC.

This clonotype was seen at least ten times. The V call is TRBV20-1, the J call TRBJ2-7, with 10 bases aligning to TRBD2. V lost 5 bases and J lost 4; bases outside the gene matches: 8. The CDR3 consists of 14 residues. Germline CDR1 is DFQATT and CDR2 is SNEGSKA (reference sequence). This CDR3 is CSAGVLAGSYEQYF. The CDR3 bases are TGCAGTGCTGGCGTACTAGCGGGATCTTACGAGCAGTACTTC.

With regard to this clonotype: A clone one base away is much larger, so this may be a read error. This sequence joins TRBV11-3 and TRBJ2-7; D possibly uses TRBD1 or TRBD2 (5 bases each). The V gene's germline CDR1 is SGHNT and CDR2 YENEEA. This CDR3 region has 14 residues. In nucleotides, the CDR3 is TGTGCCAGCAGCTTTCAGGGAGCCTCCTACGAGCGGTACTTC. Its translation: CASSFQGASYERYF.

This clonotype was counted only a few times. This sequence joins TRBV20-1 and TRBJ2-7, with a possible D match to TRBD1 (5 bases). There are 11 residues in the CDR3. Trimming pared 4 bases from V and 6 bases from J, leaving 10 bases between. Germline V lookup: CDR1 DFQATT, CDR2 SNEGSKA (reference sequence). The DNA of the CDR3 is TGCAGTGCTAAGGCAGGGATCGAGCAGTACTTC. It is translated as CSAKAGIEQYF.